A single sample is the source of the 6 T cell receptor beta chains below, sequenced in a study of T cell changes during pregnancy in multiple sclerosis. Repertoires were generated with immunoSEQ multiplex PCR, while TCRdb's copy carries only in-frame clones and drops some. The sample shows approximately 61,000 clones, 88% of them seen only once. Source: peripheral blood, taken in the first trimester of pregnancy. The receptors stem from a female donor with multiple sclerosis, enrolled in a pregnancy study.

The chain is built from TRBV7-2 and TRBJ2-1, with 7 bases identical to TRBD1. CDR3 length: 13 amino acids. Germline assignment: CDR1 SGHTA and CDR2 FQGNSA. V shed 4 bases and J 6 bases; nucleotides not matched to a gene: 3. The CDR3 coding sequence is TGTGCCAGCAGCTACAGGGGCGCCAATGAGCAGTTCTTC. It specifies CASSYRGANEQFF.

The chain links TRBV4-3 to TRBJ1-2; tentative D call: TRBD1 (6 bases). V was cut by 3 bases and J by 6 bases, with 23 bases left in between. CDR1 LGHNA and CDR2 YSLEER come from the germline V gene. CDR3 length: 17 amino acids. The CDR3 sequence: CASSQGSTGLEANGYTF. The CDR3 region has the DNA TGCGCCAGCAGCCAGGGGTCTACAGGGCTAGAAGCAAATGGCTACACCTTC.

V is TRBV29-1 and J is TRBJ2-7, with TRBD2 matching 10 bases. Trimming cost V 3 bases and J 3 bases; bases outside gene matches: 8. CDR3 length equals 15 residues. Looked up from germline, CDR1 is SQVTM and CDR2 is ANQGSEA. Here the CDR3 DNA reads TGCAGCGTTGAGGGCCGGGCTAGCGGGAGCTACGAGCAGTACTTC. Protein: CSVEGRASGSYEQYF.

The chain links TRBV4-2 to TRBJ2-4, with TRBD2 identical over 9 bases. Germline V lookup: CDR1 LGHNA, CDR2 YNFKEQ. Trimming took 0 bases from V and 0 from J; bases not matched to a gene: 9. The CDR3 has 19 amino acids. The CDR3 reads CASSQDPRLADVAKNIQYF. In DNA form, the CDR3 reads TGTGCCAGCAGCCAAGATCCCCGACTAGCGGATGTAGCCAAAAACATTCAGTACTTC.

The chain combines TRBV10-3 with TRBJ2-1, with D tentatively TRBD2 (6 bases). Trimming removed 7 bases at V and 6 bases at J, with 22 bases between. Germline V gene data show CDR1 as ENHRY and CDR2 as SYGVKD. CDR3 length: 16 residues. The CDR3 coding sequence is TGTGCCATCAAGATTTCGTCTAGCGTCGGGATCAATGAGCAGTTCTTC. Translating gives CAIKISSSVGINEQFF.

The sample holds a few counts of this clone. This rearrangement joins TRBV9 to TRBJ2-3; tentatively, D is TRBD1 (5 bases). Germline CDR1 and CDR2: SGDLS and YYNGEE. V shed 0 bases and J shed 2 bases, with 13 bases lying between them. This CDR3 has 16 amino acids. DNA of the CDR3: TGTGCCAGCAGCGTAGGGGGCGGTCCCGTCACAGATACGCAGTATTTT. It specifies CASSVGGGPVTDTQYF.